This T cell receptor (beta chain) was sequenced during a study of blood T cells in healthy people across ages. Study-wide points: TCR beta diversity, measured per million T cells, fell in a roughly linear way with age. A conclusive naive versus antigen-experienced comparison was prevented by the unsorted PBMCs.

V shed 4 bases, J shed 2 bases, and the junction held 10 bases outside the gene matches. CDR3 length: 17 amino acids. CDR1 and CDR2 from the germline V gene are MNHNS and SASEGT. Whenever a sample was processed, at least 6 million PBMCs were isolated. A sample-barcoded 5' primer and a J-beta primer mix were used in a second PCR of roughly 6 to 11 cycles. The study obtained at least 2.5 million CDR3-containing paired-end reads from every sample. TCRdb analysed the 5' RACE reads with MiXCR anew, one entry per CDR3 protein. The repertoire has about 640,000 distinct CDR3 sequences, around three fifths of them found once; the top ten carry about two fifths. As regards this clonotype: The antigen remains undetermined.

Source material: blood. The chain couples TRBV6-1 to TRBJ2-5, with 10 bases matching TRBD1. The receptor was derived from a man in his 60s in good health. The CDR3 region is CASSAGTGVGPQETQYF. DNA for the CDR3: TGTGCCAGCAGTGCTGGGACAGGGGTCGGACCGCAAGAGACCCAGTACTTC.